These 24 T cell receptor beta chains share one sample of origin, sequenced in a study of blood T cell repertoires in COVID-19. Produced via immunoSEQ multiplex PCR; TCRdb's table is partial and in-frame only. This sample has a few hundred thousand clones, with less than 90% found just once. Sample: PBMCs or T cells enriched from blood (not recorded which). All receptors come from an older woman who had recovered from COVID-19.

The genes are TRBV24-1 and TRBJ2-1; 8 bases agree with TRBD2. Germline loops: CDR1 KGHDR, CDR2 SFDVKD. V gave up 3 bases and J gave up 7 bases; unmatched junction bases: 7. CDR3 length: 15 residues. Here the CDR3 DNA reads TGTGCCACCAGTGATCCCGGGGGGGCCGGGAATGAGCAGTTCTTC. This translates into CATSDPGGAGNEQFF.

Comment on this clone: Other DNA sequences in the same sample also yield this CDR3. The chain joins TRBV12-3 or TRBV12-4 to TRBJ1-2; TRBD1 might be the D (5 bases). This CDR3 contains 13 residues. The V end lost 3 bases, the J end lost 4 bases, and 9 bases lay between the germline ends. CDR3 residues: CASSLGGFYGYTF. In nucleotides, the CDR3 is TGTGCCAGCAGTTTGGGGGGGTTCTATGGCTACACCTTC.

Concerning this clone: Other DNA variants within this sample encode the same CDR3. The chain combines TRBV6-4 with TRBJ1-1; D is ambiguous. Germline lookup yields CDR1 MRHNA and CDR2 SNTAGT. This CDR3 spans 13 amino acids. Trimming took off 5 bases at V and 1 base at J, with 8 bases between the two ends. In nucleotides, the CDR3 is TGTGCCAGCAGTAGGCAGGCGAACACTGAAGCTTTCTTT. Its protein is CASSRQANTEAFF.

The chain carries TRBV10-2 and TRBJ2-3, with TRBD1 matching 8 bases. The CDR3 spans 15 residues. Looked up from germline, CDR1 is WSHSY and CDR2 is SAAADI. V lost 4 bases and J lost 2; bases outside the gene matches: 5. This CDR3 is CASSATGGYTDTQYF. As DNA, the CDR3 is TGCGCCAGCAGTGCAACAGGGGGTTACACAGATACGCAGTATTTT.

V usage is TRBV3-1 (or the pseudogene TRBV3-2) and J usage is TRBJ2-1; maybe TRBD2 (7 bases). CDR1 is LGHDT and CDR2 is YNNKEL in the germline V gene (reference sequence). V lost 0 bases and J lost 7, with 13 bases in between. The CDR3 covers 15 residues. Written as DNA, the CDR3 is TGTGCCAGCAGCCAAGAAGGGGGAGCGGGAAATGAGCAGTTCTTC. Protein: CASSQEGGAGNEQFF.

The chain has TRBV7-9 and TRBJ2-1, with D possibly matching TRBD1 (6 bases). Germline V gene lookup returns CDR1 SEHNR and CDR2 FQNEAQ (reference sequence). Trimming removed 2 bases from V and 6 bases from J, with 11 bases in between. The CDR3 length is 14 residues. CDR3 in amino acids: CASSLPDSFNEQFF. CDR3 nucleotides: TGTGCCAGCAGCTTACCGGACAGCTTCAATGAGCAGTTCTTC.

The chain is built from TRBV6-5 and TRBJ1-5; 8 nucleotides align to TRBD1. CDR1 is MNHEY and CDR2 is SVGAGI in the germline V gene. V was clipped by 10 bases and J by 2 bases; unmatched bases: 7. The CDR3 consists of 14 residues. CDR3 loop: CATQGAQGNQPQHF. CDR3 in DNA: TGTGCCACCCAGGGGGCGCAGGGCAATCAGCCCCAGCATTTT.

The chain couples TRBV28 to TRBJ1-2, with TRBD1 matching 7 bases. The germline gives CDR1 MDHEN, CDR2 SYDVKM. Trimming cost V 7 bases and J 2 bases; bases outside gene matches: 4. This CDR3 spans 13 amino acids. CDR3: CASTPTGNYGYTF. The CDR3 DNA is TGTGCCAGCACCCCGACAGGGAACTATGGCTACACCTTC.

This clone has just one count. The chain employs TRBV5-1 and TRBJ1-4, with D maybe TRBD1 (6 bases). With 4 bases removed from V and 6 bases from J, the gap between germline ends came to 16 bases. The CDR3 extends over 15 amino acids. Germline V gene data show CDR1 as SGHRS and CDR2 as YFSETQ. This chain's CDR3 is CASSRGGTSDEKLFF. DNA of the CDR3: TGCGCCAGCAGCAGGGGGGGCACCAGCGATGAAAAACTGTTTTTT.

Remarks on this clone: Other nucleotide sequences in the sample specify the same CDR3. This chain links TRBV12-3 or TRBV12-4 with TRBJ1-1; the D is unclear. Trimming removed 6 bases at V and 2 bases at J, with 10 bases between. The CDR3 is 13 amino acids. This CDR3 reads CASSLGVNTEAFF. DNA for the CDR3: TGTGCCAGCAGCCTGGGAGTTAACACTGAAGCTTTCTTT.

J is TRBJ1-4 and V is TRBV6-1; D perhaps matches TRBD1 (6 bases). Trimming took 0 bases from V and 5 from J, leaving 13 bases between them. The CDR3 is made up of 16 amino acids. Germline CDR1 and CDR2: MNHNS and SASEGT. CDR3 coding DNA: TGTGCCAGCAGTGAAGCTGCGGGGGGGGGCAATGAAAAACTGTTTTTT. Its translation is CASSEAAGGGNEKLFF.

This chain connects TRBV28 to TRBJ1-5, with D possibly being TRBD1 (6 bases). Per germline, CDR1 MDHEN and CDR2 SYDVKM. V was cut by 6 bases and J by 6 bases, with 18 bases left in between. The CDR3 runs 15 residues. In DNA, the CDR3 is TGTGCCAGCAGAGGGGGGGCGCGAGGAACTCAGCCCCAGCATTTT. Translating gives CASRGGARGTQPQHF. Combining the CDR3 with reference TRBV28 and TRBJ1-5 gives the whole variable domain DVKVTQSSRYLVKRTGEKVFLECVQDMDHENMFWYRQDPGLGLRLIYFSYDVKMKEKGDIPEGYSVSREKKERFSLILESASTNQTSMYLCASRGGARGTQPQHFGDGTRLSIL.

This clone was picked up a small number of times. J is TRBJ1-2 and V is TRBV5-4; maybe TRBD1 (6 bases). In germline, CDR1 is SGHNT, CDR2 YYREEE (reference sequence). Between the trimmed V and J ends, which lost 2 bases and 4 bases, there was a span of 21 bases. This CDR3 is 17 amino acids long. CDR3 region: CASSLMGATGSLYGYTF. The CDR3 DNA is TGTGCCAGCAGCTTAATGGGGGCGACAGGTTCCCTCTATGGCTACACCTTC.

The V and J genes are TRBV14 and TRBJ2-3; possible D gene TRBD2, 5 bases. The CDR3 is 16 residues long. Germline values: CDR1 SGHDN, CDR2 FVKESK. The V gene lost 5 bases and the J gene lost 2 bases, with 17 bases spanning the gap. The CDR3 DNA reads as TGTGCCAGCAGCGTAACGGACTGGATCTCCACAGATACGCAGTATTTT. This sequence encodes CASSVTDWISTDTQYF.

A word on this clone: Relative to the germline gene, one junction end is altered; a read error may explain this. J is TRBJ1-1 and V is TRBV13, with TRBD1 as a possible D gene (5 bases). The CDR3 length is 14 residues. Germline V gene sequence: CDR1 PRHDT, CDR2 FYEKMQ (reference sequence). The CDR3 DNA is TGTGCCAGCAGTTTAGGGGCCTCGGGGACTGAAGCTTTCTTT. This codes for CASSLGASGTEAFF.

This chain joins TRBV5-1 and TRBJ1-2, with D perhaps matching TRBD1 (6 bases). Germline V gene sequence: CDR1 SGHRS, CDR2 YFSETQ. Trimming pared 0 bases from V and 7 bases from J, leaving 10 bases between. This CDR3 has 13 residues. Here the CDR3 reads CASSLETGRGYTF. In DNA, the CDR3 is TGCGCCAGCAGCTTGGAGACAGGACGTGGCTACACCTTC.

This clone has more than one count but fewer than ten. The chain couples TRBV27 to TRBJ1-3; perhaps TRBD1 as D (5 bases). The CDR3 is 13 amino acids. V was shortened by 5 bases and J by 2 bases, with 7 bases between the two germline ends. Germline CDR1 and CDR2: MNHEY and SMNVEV (reference sequence). The CDR3 DNA reads as TGTGCCAGCAGTCAGGGTCCTGGAAACACCATATATTTT. This encodes CASSQGPGNTIYF.

This chain connects TRBV12-5 to TRBJ1-1; D unclear. The CDR3 extends over 13 amino acids. The germline V gene has CDR1 LGHNT and CDR2 FRNRAP. V was trimmed by 2 bases and J by 6 bases, leaving 10 bases between them. The CDR3 spells CASGLFPPPEAFF. The CDR3 DNA follows: TGTGCTAGTGGTTTGTTTCCCCCTCCTGAAGCTTTCTTT.

This rearrangement joins TRBV12-5 to TRBJ1-6; D is uncertain. The CDR3 consists of 17 residues. V was clipped by 0 bases and J by 6 bases, with 15 bases between them. Looked up from germline, CDR1 is LGHNT and CDR2 is FRNRAP. The CDR3 region is CASGLVLSGEINSPLHF. CDR3 sequence (DNA): TGTGCTAGTGGTTTGGTCCTGAGCGGTGAAATTAATTCACCCCTCCACTTT.

V gene TRBV27 combines with J gene TRBJ1-6, with D possibly matching TRBD1 (6 bases). Trimming shortened V by 7 bases and J by 3 bases, and 13 bases separated the two germline ends. The CDR3 sequence is 15 residues long. The germline CDR1 and CDR2 sequences are MNHEY and SMNVEV (reference sequence). The CDR3 bases are TGTGCCAGCACCTGGGGGCTGATCTATAATTCACCCCTCCACTTT. Protein sequence: CASTWGLIYNSPLHF.

This clone was observed once. The genes are TRBV11-2 and TRBJ2-3; D gene ambiguous. CDR1 is SGHAT and CDR2 is FQNNGV in the germline V gene. This CDR3 region has 13 residues. V gave up 1 base and J gave up 6 bases, with 8 bases separating them. The CDR3 reads CASSLGGQDTQYF. In DNA, the CDR3 is TGTGCCAGCAGCTTAGGCGGTCAGGATACGCAGTATTTT.

The genes are TRBV2 and TRBJ1-1; 7 bases are shared with TRBD1. J gave up 6 bases and V 8 bases, and 9 bases lay outside the gene matches. The CDR3 covers 13 residues. CDR1 is SNHLY and CDR2 is FYNNEI in the germline V gene. CDR3 sequence (DNA): TGTGCCAGCGGGGCAGAGGGGGCCGCTGAAGCTTTCTTT. It encodes CASGAEGAAEAFF.

The chain has TRBV19 and TRBJ1-1, with D perhaps matching TRBD1 (5 bases). This CDR3 region has 14 residues. Germline CDR1 LNHDA, CDR2 SQIVND (reference sequence). V lost 5 bases to trimming and J lost 3 bases, with 13 bases between them. CDR3 sequence reads: CASSSTGYHTEAFF. The DNA for the CDR3 is TGTGCCAGTAGTTCCACAGGTTACCACACTGAAGCTTTCTTT.

The rearrangement joins TRBV10-3 to TRBJ1-4; D gene unclear. The CDR3 has 10 amino acids. Germline V gene sequence: CDR1 ENHRY, CDR2 SYGVKD. Trimming pared 11 bases from V and 7 bases from J, leaving 8 bases between. The CDR3 loop is CAPCFEKLFF. The DNA of the CDR3 is TGTGCCCCATGTTTTGAAAAACTGTTTTTT.